This T cell receptor (beta chain) was captured in a study of PD-L1 blockade in urothelial cancer. The wider study: Males with urothelial cancer arising in the bladder constituted about 85% of the roughly 29 patients.

Here immunoSEQ multiplex PCR was the method, and the copy in TCRdb shows in-frame clones only, minus some. The sample includes around 110,000 clones, 80% to 95% of them seen just once. Described time point: peripheral blood 6 weeks after treatment start. Patients in the study were battling locally advanced or metastatic urothelial carcinoma. Per-patient samples, pretreatment and on-treatment, numbered 1 to 8. In its sample, this clone was seen once. The CDR3 spans 14 residues. Germline-derived CDR1 and CDR2 are SNHLY and FYNNEI. The J segment lost 3 bases and the V segment lost 3 bases, leaving 0 bases of the junction unmatched.

The rearrangement uses TRBV2 and TRBJ2-1; the match to TRBD2 covers 9 bases. This clonotype was obtained from a man in his sixties with urothelial cancer. Here the sequenced sample was PBMCs, taken around atezolizumab (anti-PD-L1) treatment. DNA of the CDR3: TGTGCCAGCAGTGATAGCGGGAGCTACAATGAGCAGTTCTTC. It is translated as CASSDSGSYNEQFF. The variable domain in full, with the rest retrieved from reference TRBV2 and TRBJ2-1, is EPEVTQTPSHQVTQMGQEVILRCVPISNHLYFYWYRQILGQKVEFLVSFYNNEISEKSEIFDDQFSVERPDGSNFTLKIRSTKLEDSAMYFCASSDSGSYNEQFFGPGTRLTVL.